This T cell receptor (beta chain) was recorded in a study of cytomegalovirus exposure and HLA in healthy donors. Study findings and constraints: In an earlier analysis, productive rearrangement rates for most beta V segments clustered near 87% or 30%.

This CDR3 spans 11 amino acids. Trimming stripped 10 bases from V and 3 bases from J, with 10 bases between. CDR1 and CDR2 from the germline V gene are SGHTS and YDEGEE. The PCR used 60 Vbeta and 13 Jbeta primers. Measured with immunoSEQ multiplex PCR; TCRdb has only the in-frame clones, and not every one. The table includes about 190,000 clones, over 70% detected once. Regarding this clone: Its antigen is not identified.

Source material: PBMCs. The sequence came from a man aged 50-60 years in good health and CMV-seronegative. V is TRBV5-8 and J is TRBJ1-1; D is unclear. The CDR3 DNA reads TGTGCCTGCGATAAATACACTGAAGCTTTCTTT. Translation: CACDKYTEAFF.